Reported below is one T cell receptor beta chain. Profiling relied on immunoSEQ multiplex PCR, and the TCRdb table lists in-frame clones only, not all of them. The sample has approximately 85,000 clones, 91% seen once. Germline CDR1 is SNHLY and CDR2 is FYNNEI. V lost 3 bases and J 9 bases, leaving 12 bases between the germline ends. CDR3 length equals 13 residues. This sample stems from a study of T cell changes during pregnancy in multiple sclerosis. Sequenced here: peripheral blood, sampled in the first trimester of pregnancy. V is TRBV2 and J is TRBJ2-1; D not resolved. The TCR sequence derives from a female donor with multiple sclerosis, enrolled in a pregnancy study. The chain's CDR3 is CASSDRRVAEQFF. Written as DNA, the CDR3 is TGTGCCAGCAGTGATCGTCGGGTCGCTGAGCAGTTCTTC.